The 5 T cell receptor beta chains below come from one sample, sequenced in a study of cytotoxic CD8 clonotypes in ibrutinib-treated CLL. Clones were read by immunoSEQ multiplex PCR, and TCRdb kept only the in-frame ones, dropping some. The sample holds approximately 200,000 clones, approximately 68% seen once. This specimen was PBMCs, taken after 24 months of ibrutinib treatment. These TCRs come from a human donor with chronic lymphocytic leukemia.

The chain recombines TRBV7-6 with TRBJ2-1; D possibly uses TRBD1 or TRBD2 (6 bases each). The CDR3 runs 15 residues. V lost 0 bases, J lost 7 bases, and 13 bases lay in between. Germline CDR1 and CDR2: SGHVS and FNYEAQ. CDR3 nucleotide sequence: TGTGCCAGCAGCTTAGCGGGGGGAAGGGGGAATGAGCAGTTCTTC. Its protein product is CASSLAGGRGNEQFF.

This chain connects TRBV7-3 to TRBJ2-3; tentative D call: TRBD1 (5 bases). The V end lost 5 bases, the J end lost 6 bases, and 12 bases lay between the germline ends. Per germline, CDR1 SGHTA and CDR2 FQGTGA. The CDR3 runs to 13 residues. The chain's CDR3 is CASSRDSFDTQYF. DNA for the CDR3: TGTGCCAGCAGCCGAGACAGTTTTGATACGCAGTATTTT.

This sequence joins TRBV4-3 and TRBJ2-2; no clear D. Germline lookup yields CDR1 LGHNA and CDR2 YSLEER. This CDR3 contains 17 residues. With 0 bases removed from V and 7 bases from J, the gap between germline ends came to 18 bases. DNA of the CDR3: TGCGCCAGCAGCCAAGATTGGTTAGTCGGCTCGAACGGGGAGCTGTTTTTT. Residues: CASSQDWLVGSNGELFF.

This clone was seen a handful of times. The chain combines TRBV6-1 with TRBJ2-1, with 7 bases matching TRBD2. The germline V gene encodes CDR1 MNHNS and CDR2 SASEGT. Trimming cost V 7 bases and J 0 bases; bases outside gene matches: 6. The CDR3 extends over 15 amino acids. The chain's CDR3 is CASIPSGTSYNEQFF. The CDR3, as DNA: TGTGCCAGCATTCCAAGCGGGACCTCCTACAATGAGCAGTTCTTC.

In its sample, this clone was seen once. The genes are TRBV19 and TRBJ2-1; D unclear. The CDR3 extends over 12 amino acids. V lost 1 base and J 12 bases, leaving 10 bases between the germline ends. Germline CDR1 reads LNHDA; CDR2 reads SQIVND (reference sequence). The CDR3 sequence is CASSIGLFGQFF. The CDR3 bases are TGTGCCAGTAGTATAGGGCTTTTCGGGCAGTTCTTC.